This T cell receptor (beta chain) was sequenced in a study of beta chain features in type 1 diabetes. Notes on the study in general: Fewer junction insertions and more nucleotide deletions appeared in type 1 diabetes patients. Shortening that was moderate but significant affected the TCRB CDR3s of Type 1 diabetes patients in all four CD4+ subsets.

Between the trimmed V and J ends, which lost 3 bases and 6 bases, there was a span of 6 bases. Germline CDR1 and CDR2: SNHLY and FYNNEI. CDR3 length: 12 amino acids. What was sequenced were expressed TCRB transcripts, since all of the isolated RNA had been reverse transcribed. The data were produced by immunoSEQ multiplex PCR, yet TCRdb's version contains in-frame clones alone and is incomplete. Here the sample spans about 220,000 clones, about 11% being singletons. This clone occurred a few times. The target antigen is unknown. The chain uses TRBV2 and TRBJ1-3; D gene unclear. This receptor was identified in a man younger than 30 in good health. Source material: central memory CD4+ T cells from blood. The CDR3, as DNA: TGTGCCAGCAGTGAGTCTCAAAACACCATATATTTT. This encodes CASSESQNTIYF.